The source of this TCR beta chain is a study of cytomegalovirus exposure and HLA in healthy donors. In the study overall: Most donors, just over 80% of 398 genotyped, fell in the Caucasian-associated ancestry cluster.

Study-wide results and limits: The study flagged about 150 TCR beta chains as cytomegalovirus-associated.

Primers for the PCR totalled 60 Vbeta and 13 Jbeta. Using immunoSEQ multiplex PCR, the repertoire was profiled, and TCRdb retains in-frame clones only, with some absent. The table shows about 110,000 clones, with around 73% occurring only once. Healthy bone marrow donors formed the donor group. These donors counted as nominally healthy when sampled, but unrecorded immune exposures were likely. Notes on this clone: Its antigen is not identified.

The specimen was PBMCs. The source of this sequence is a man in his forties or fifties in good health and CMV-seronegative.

In DNA form, the CDR3 reads TGTGCCAGCAGCCGGGGGGGTCATCAGCCCCAGCATTTT. Translated, it gives CASSRGGHQPQHF. The chain is built from TRBV7-2 and TRBJ1-5, with TRBD1 as a possible D gene (5 bases). This CDR3 is 13 amino acids long. V dropped 5 bases and J dropped 5 bases, with 10 bases sitting between them. The V gene's germline CDR1 is SGHTA and CDR2 FQGNSA.